One and the same sample provided the 22 T cell receptor beta chains below, sequenced in a study of T-cell reconstitution after alpha-beta-depleted transplantation in children. Using unique molecular identifiers, the investigators prepared the TCRbeta library. TCRdb re-called the PCR reads with MiXCR, one entry per CDR3 protein. The repertoire holds under 250,000 distinct CDR3 sequences, with approximately 7% as singletons. The material sequenced was PBMCs, taken before TCRalphabeta/CD19-depleted stem cell transplant. All receptors derive from a boy aged 2 to 9 with acute lymphoblastic leukemia, due to receive a stem cell transplant.

The chain links TRBV28 to TRBJ1-1, with D perhaps matching TRBD1 (5 bases). With 4 bases removed from V and 13 bases from J, the gap between germline ends came to 19 bases. The CDR3 is 13 residues long. The germline V gene encodes CDR1 MDHEN and CDR2 SYDVKM. The CDR3 sequence: CASSYYLAGKVFF. The CDR3 DNA reads as TGTGCCAGCAGTTACTATTTGGCAGGGAAGGTTTTCTTT.

DNA for the CDR3: TGTGCCAGCGTCCCTAGCGGGGGTGAGAGTCAGTATTTT. This translates into CASVPSGGESQYF. The chain combines TRBV2 with TRBJ2-3; the match to TRBD2 covers 10 bases. J was trimmed by 12 bases and V by 8 bases; bases with no gene match: 11. The CDR3 runs 13 residues. The germline V gene encodes CDR1 SNHLY and CDR2 FYNNEI.

In this sample, this clonotype turned up many times. V gene TRBV28 combines with J gene TRBJ2-7; D uncertain. V gave up 10 bases and J gave up 3 bases, with 19 bases separating them. Germline V gene lookup returns CDR1 MDHEN and CDR2 SYDVKM. The CDR3 consists of 14 residues. CDR3 region: CAINTRMAHYEQYF. The CDR3 DNA is TGTGCCATCAACACGCGAATGGCCCACTACGAGCAGTACTTC.

This clonotype was seen many times. The V and J genes are TRBV4-3 and TRBJ2-2; 9 bases are a match to TRBD1. CDR1 is LGHNA, CDR2 YSLEER, per germline. The J segment lost 6 bases and the V segment lost 4 bases, leaving 12 bases of the junction unmatched. This CDR3 spans 17 amino acids. CDR3 residues: CASSPHPGTGIPGELFF. DNA of the CDR3: TGCGCCAGCAGCCCCCACCCCGGGACAGGGATCCCCGGGGAGCTGTTTTTT.

This clonotype showed up many times. The chain employs TRBV5-6 and TRBJ1-2; TRBD1 matches at 12 bases. From germline, CDR1 is SGHDT and CDR2 YYEEEE. V trimming: 0 bases; J trimming: 4 bases; junction bases outside the gene matches: 7. This CDR3 comprises 17 residues. CDR3 in DNA: TGTGCCAGCAGCTTGGCCATGGGACAGGGGGCGATCTATGGCTACACCTTC. Its protein product is CASSLAMGQGAIYGYTF.

In this sample, this clonotype turned up many times. The CDR3 nucleotides read TGCAGTGCGCAGACAGGGGGCCCTGGAAACACCATATATTTT. Residues: CSAQTGGPGNTIYF. The gene calls are TRBV20-1 and TRBJ1-3; 10 bases are shared with TRBD1. The germline V gene has CDR1 DFQATT and CDR2 SNEGSKA (reference sequence). Unmatched junction bases numbered 4, after V lost 6 bases and J lost 2 bases. The CDR3 consists of 14 residues.

This clonotype was observed at least ten times. J is TRBJ2-1 and V is TRBV29-1, with 13 bases matching TRBD2. Trimming at V came to 3 bases and at J to 7 bases, leaving 6 bases not matched to a gene. The germline V gene has CDR1 SQVTM and CDR2 ANQGSEA. This CDR3 is built from 15 residues. As DNA, the CDR3 is TGCAGCGTTGAGGGGACTAGCGGGATGTGGAATGAGCAGTTCTTC. This gives the protein CSVEGTSGMWNEQFF.

V usage is TRBV6-2 or TRBV6-3 and J usage is TRBJ2-7; 10 bases are a match to TRBD2. The CDR3 is 16 amino acids. Germline lookup yields CDR1 MNHEY and CDR2 SVGEGT. With V trimmed by 0 bases and J by 3 bases, 5 bases remained unmatched. CDR3 in amino acids: CASSYSVLAGIYEQYF. DNA for the CDR3: TGTGCCAGCAGTTACTCGGTACTAGCGGGGATCTACGAGCAGTACTTC.

This chain uses TRBV20-1 with TRBJ2-1; no reliable D call. V lost 2 bases and J lost 6, with 17 bases in between. Germline V gene data show CDR1 as DFQATT and CDR2 as SNEGSKA (reference sequence). CDR3 length: 15 amino acids. This chain's CDR3 is CSARLFRLLGNEQFF. CDR3 sequence (DNA): TGCAGTGCTAGACTATTCCGACTCCTCGGCAATGAGCAGTTCTTC.

The table lists this clonotype with many counts. The V call is TRBV12-3 or TRBV12-4, the J call TRBJ2-7, with no clear D. The CDR3 spans 11 residues. The V gene lost 5 bases and the J gene lost 3 bases, with 5 bases spanning the gap. For the CDR3, the DNA is TGTGCCAGCAGTCCAAACTACGAGCAGTACTTC. Its protein product is CASSPNYEQYF.

The CDR3 DNA reads as TGTGCCAGCAGCCCACCAGGGGGCGCTGGCTACACCTTC. Amino acid sequence: CASSPPGGAGYTF. This chain links TRBV7-9 with TRBJ1-2; 8 bases agree with TRBD1. Trimming took 5 bases from V and 7 from J; bases not matched to a gene: 6. This CDR3 contains 13 residues. Germline assignment: CDR1 SEHNR and CDR2 FQNEAQ (reference sequence).

This clonotype was counted at least ten times. The chain employs TRBV7-7 and TRBJ1-6; possible D gene TRBD1, 6 bases. The V gene's germline CDR1 is SSHAT and CDR2 FNYEAQ (reference sequence). The CDR3 extends over 15 amino acids. Trimming stripped 1 base from V and 9 bases from J, with 13 bases between. The CDR3 DNA is TGTGCCAGCAGCTTAGATGGCAGAGGGGGTTCACCCCTCCACTTT. It is translated as CASSLDGRGGSPLHF.

This clonotype was recorded at least ten times. The rearrangement uses TRBV20-1 and TRBJ2-5, with D perhaps matching TRBD1 or TRBD2 (5 bases each). V lost 0 bases, J lost 3 bases, and 17 bases lay in between. Germline V gene lookup returns CDR1 DFQATT and CDR2 SNEGSKA (reference sequence). The CDR3 extends over 16 amino acids. DNA for the CDR3: TGCAGTGCTAGAGATCCTAAAAAGGGACGGAAAGAGACCCAGTACTTC. It encodes CSARDPKKGRKETQYF.

This chain links TRBV4-2 with TRBJ2-5; 12 bases fit TRBD1. The CDR3 totals 18 residues. V lost 0 bases to trimming and J lost 5 bases; unmatched junction nucleotides: 10. The germline gives CDR1 LGHNA, CDR2 YNFKEQ. CDR3 coding DNA: TGTGCCAGCAGCCAAGATTATATTGGGACAGGGGGCTGGGAGACCCAGTACTTC. Its protein product is CASSQDYIGTGGWETQYF.

This clonotype appeared a few times. The chain links TRBV28 to TRBJ1-1; D not resolved. The CDR3 loop spans 12 amino acids. Germline assignment: CDR1 MDHEN and CDR2 SYDVKM. Trimming pared 3 bases from V and 7 bases from J, leaving 9 bases between. The chain's CDR3 is CASSFLGGEAFF. The CDR3 DNA follows: TGTGCCAGCAGTTTCCTGGGAGGTGAAGCTTTCTTT.

There are a few counts of this clonotype. The V call is TRBV14, the J call TRBJ2-2; no firm D call. This CDR3 is built from 14 residues. V was shortened by 1 base and J by 3 bases, with 6 bases between the two germline ends. The germline CDR1 and CDR2 sequences are SGHDN and FVKESK. The CDR3 loop reads CASSQGPYTGELFF. The CDR3 nucleotides read TGTGCCAGCAGCCAAGGGCCCTACACCGGGGAGCTGTTTTTT.

At least ten counts were recorded for this clonotype. The chain carries TRBV4-2 and TRBJ2-1; D uncertain. The CDR3 extends over 14 amino acids. V was clipped by 1 base and J by 3 bases, with 7 bases between them. Germline values: CDR1 LGHNA, CDR2 YNFKEQ. The CDR3 bases are TGTGCCAGCAGCCAAGTCTGGGACTACAATGAGCAGTTCTTC. It yields the protein CASSQVWDYNEQFF.

This clonotype was found many times. The chain uses TRBV20-1 and TRBJ2-7; no clear D gene. The CDR3 contains 13 residues. The V gene's germline CDR1 is DFQATT and CDR2 SNEGSKA (reference sequence). Trimming pared 3 bases from V and 0 bases from J, leaving 9 bases between. The CDR3 loop is CSASGSYSYEQYF. For the CDR3, the DNA is TGCAGTGCTAGCGGGTCCTACTCCTACGAGCAGTACTTC.

This clonotype was recorded at least ten times. In DNA, the CDR3 is TGTGCCAGCAGCTTTGGGGGCACGTTCATGAACACTGAAGCTTTCTTT. Translated, it gives CASSFGGTFMNTEAFF. This chain links TRBV7-2 with TRBJ1-1; D possibly corresponds to TRBD1 (6 bases). Deletions cut 3 bases from V and 0 bases from J, with 14 bases between. There are 16 residues in the CDR3. Germline V gene sequence: CDR1 SGHTA, CDR2 FQGNSA.

This clonotype was detected ten times or more. The CDR3 loop reads CASNTGLGGSDTQYF. Written as DNA, the CDR3 is TGTGCCAGCAACACGGGACTGGGGGGTTCCGATACGCAGTATTTT. V gene TRBV7-2 combines with J gene TRBJ2-3; a weak D match, TRBD2 (6 bases). Trimming stripped 7 bases from V and 6 bases from J, with 20 bases between. This CDR3 is 15 amino acids long. Germline-derived CDR1 and CDR2 are SGHTA and FQGNSA.

Notes on this clonotype: Given a much more abundant clone one base away, this may be a read error. The CDR3 protein is CSASQGSNEKPFF. The CDR3 DNA reads TGCAGTGCTAGTCAGGGATCAAATGAAAAACCGTTTTTT. This chain uses TRBV20-1 with TRBJ1-4; possibly TRBD1 for D (5 bases). CDR3 size: 13 residues. The germline CDR1 and CDR2 sequences are DFQATT and SNEGSKA (reference sequence).

The table lists this clonotype with many counts. The chain employs TRBV20-1 and TRBJ1-1; tentatively, D is TRBD1 (5 bases). This CDR3 region has 14 residues. V was cut by 6 bases and J by 1 base, with 15 bases left in between. Germline V gene lookup returns CDR1 DFQATT and CDR2 SNEGSKA (reference sequence). This chain's CDR3 is CSAEGRGWNTEAFF. The CDR3 DNA reads as TGCAGTGCAGAAGGGAGGGGCTGGAACACTGAAGCTTTCTTT.